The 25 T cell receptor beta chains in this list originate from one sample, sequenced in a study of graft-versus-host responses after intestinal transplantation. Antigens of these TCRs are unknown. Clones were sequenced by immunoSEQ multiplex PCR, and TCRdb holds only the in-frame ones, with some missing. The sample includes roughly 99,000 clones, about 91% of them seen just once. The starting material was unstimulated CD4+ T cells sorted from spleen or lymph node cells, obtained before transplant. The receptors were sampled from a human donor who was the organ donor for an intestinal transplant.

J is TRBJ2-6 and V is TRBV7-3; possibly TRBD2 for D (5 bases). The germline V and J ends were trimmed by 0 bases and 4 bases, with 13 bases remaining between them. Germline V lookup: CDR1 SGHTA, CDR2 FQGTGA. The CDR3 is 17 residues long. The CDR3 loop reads CASSLTAGSAGANVLTF. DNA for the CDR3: TGTGCCAGCAGCTTAACCGCGGGCTCCGCGGGGGCCAACGTCCTGACTTTC.

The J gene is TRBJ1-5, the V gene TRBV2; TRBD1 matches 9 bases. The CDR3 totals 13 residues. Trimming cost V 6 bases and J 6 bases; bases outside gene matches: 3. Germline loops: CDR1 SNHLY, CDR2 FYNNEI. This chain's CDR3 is CASRGQGAQPQHF. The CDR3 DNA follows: TGTGCCAGCAGGGGACAGGGTGCTCAGCCCCAGCATTTT.

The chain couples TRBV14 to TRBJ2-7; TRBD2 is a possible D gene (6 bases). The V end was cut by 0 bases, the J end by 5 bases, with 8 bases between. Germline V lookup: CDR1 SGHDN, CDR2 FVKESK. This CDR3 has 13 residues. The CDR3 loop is CASSQDGGNEQYF. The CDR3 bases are TGTGCCAGCAGCCAAGATGGAGGGAACGAGCAGTACTTC.

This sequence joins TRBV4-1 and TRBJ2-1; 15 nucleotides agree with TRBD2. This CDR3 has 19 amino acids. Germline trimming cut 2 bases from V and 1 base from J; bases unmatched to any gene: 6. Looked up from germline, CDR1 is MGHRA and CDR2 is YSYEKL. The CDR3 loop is CASSQPGLAGGASYNEQFF. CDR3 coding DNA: TGCGCCAGCAGCCAACCCGGACTAGCGGGAGGGGCATCCTACAATGAGCAGTTCTTC.

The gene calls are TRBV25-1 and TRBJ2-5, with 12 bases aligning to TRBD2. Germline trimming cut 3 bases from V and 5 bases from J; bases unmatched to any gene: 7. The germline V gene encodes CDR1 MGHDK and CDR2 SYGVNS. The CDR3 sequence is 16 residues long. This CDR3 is CASSDTSSGGVETQYF. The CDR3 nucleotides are TGTGCCAGCAGTGATACTTCTAGCGGGGGGGTGGAGACCCAGTACTTC.

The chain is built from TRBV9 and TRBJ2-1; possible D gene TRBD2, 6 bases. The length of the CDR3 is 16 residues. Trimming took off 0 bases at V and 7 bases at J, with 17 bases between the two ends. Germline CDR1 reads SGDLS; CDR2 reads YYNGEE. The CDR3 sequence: CASSVGSRGRLNEQFF. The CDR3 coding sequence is TGTGCCAGCAGCGTAGGGTCGCGGGGACGTTTAAATGAGCAGTTCTTC.

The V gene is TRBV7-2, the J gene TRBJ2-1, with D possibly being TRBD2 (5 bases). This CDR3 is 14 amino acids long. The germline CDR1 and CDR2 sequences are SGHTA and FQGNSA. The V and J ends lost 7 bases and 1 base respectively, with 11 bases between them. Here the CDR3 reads CASTVARSYNEQFF. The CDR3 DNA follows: TGTGCCAGCACTGTAGCGAGGTCCTACAATGAGCAGTTCTTC.

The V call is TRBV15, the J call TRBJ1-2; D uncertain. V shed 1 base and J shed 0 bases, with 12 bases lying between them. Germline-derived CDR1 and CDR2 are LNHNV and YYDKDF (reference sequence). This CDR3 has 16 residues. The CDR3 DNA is TGTGCCACCAGCAGAGGCGGCCAGCGAGCTAACTATGGCTACACCTTC. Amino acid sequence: CATSRGGQRANYGYTF.

The CDR3 coding sequence is TGCAGCGTCGGAAAACTACTAGGGGGTGAGCAGTTCTTC. Translated: CSVGKLLGGEQFF. The J gene is TRBJ2-1, the V gene TRBV29-1; D might be TRBD1 (6 bases). This CDR3 contains 13 residues. CDR1 is SQVTM, CDR2 ANQGSEA, per germline. The V and J ends lost 6 bases and 9 bases respectively, with 18 bases between them.

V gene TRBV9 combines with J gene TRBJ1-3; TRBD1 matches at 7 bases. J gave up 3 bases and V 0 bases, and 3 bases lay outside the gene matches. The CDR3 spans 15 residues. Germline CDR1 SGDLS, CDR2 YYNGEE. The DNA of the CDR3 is TGTGCCAGCAGCGTAGTGGACAGGCTTGGAAACACCATATATTTT. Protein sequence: CASSVVDRLGNTIYF.

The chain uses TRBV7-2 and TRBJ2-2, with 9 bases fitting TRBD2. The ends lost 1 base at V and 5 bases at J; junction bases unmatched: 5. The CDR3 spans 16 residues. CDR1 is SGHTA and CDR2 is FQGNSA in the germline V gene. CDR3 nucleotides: TGTGCCAGCAGCTTAGTTAGCGGGAGCGGAACCGGGGAGCTGTTTTTT. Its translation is CASSLVSGSGTGELFF.

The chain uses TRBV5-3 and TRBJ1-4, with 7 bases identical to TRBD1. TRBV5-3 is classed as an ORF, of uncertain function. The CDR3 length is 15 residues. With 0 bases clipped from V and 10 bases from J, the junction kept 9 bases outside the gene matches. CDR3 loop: CARSLDGRGEGKLFF. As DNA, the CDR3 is TGTGCCAGAAGCTTGGATGGCAGGGGGGAGGGAAAACTGTTTTTT.

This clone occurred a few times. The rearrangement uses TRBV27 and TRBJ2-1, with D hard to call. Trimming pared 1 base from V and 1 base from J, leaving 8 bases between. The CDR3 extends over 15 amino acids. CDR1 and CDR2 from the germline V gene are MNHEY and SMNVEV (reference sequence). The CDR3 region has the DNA TGTGCCAGCAGTTTATTTAGCAGATCCTACAATGAGCAGTTCTTC. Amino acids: CASSLFSRSYNEQFF.

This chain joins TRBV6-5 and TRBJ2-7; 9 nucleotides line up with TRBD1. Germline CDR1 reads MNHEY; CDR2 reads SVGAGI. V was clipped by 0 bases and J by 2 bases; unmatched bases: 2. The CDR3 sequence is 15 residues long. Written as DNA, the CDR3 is TGTGCCAGCAGTTACTCGGGACAGGGTACCTACGAGCAGTACTTC. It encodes CASSYSGQGTYEQYF.

DNA of the CDR3: TGTGCCAGCAGTTTACAGGGGGAGCAGTACTTC. Its protein product is CASSLQGEQYF. V gene TRBV6-5 combines with J gene TRBJ2-7, with 7 nucleotides matching TRBD1. The V gene's germline CDR1 is MNHEY and CDR2 SVGAGI. The CDR3 contains 11 residues. V lost 4 bases, J lost 7 bases, and 1 base stayed unmatched.

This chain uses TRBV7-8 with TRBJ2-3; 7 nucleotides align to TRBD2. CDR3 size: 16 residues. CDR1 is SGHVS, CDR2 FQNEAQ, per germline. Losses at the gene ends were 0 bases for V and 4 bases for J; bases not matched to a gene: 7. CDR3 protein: CASSLAWTGGSDTQYF. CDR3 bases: TGTGCCAGCAGCTTAGCGTGGACGGGAGGCTCAGATACGCAGTATTTT.

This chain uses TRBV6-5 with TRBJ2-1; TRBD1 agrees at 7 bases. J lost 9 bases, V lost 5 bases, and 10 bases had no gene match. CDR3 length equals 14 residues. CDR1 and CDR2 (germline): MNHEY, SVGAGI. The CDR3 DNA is TGTGCCAGCAGTCCCCACAGGGGACGGAGTGAGCAGTTCTTC. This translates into CASSPHRGRSEQFF.

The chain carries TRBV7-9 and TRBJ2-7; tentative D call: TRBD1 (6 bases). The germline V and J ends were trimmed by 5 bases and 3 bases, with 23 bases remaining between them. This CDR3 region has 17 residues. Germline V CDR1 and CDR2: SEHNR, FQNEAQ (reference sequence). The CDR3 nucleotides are TGTGCCAGCAGCACAAACCCCGGGACAAATCGGGGCTACGAGCAGTACTTC. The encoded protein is CASSTNPGTNRGYEQYF.

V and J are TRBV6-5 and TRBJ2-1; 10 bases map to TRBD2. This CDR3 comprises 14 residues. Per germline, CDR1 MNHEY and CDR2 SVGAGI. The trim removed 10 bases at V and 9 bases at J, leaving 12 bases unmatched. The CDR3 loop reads CATLASGSFGEQFF. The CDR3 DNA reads TGTGCCACCCTGGCTAGCGGGAGTTTTGGTGAGCAGTTCTTC.

The CDR3 sequence is CASSLSRVQFF. In DNA form, the CDR3 reads TGTGCCAGCAGCTTGTCCAGGGTGCAGTTCTTC. V and J are TRBV7-6 and TRBJ2-1, with D perhaps matching TRBD1 (5 bases). V lost 3 bases and J 12 bases, leaving 9 bases between the germline ends. This CDR3 comprises 11 residues. The germline V gene has CDR1 SGHVS and CDR2 FNYEAQ.

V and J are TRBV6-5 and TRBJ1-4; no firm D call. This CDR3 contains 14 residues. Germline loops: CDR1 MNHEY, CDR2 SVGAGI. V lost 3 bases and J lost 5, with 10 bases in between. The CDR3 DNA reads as TGTGCCAGCAGTTATAGGACGGGAAATGAAAAACTGTTTTTT. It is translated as CASSYRTGNEKLFF.

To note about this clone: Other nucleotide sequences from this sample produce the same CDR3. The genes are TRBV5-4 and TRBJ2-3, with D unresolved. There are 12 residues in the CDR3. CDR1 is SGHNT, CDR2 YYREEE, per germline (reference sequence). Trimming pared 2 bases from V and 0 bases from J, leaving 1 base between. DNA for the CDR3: TGTGCCAGCAGCTTTAGCACAGATACGCAGTATTTT. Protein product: CASSFSTDTQYF. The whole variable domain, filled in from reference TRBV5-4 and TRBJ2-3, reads ETGVTQSPTHLIKTRGQQVTLRCSSQSGHNTVSWYQQALGQGPQFIFQYYREEENGRGNFPPRFSGLQFPNYSSELNVNALELDDSALYLCASSFSTDTQYFGPGTRLTVL.

The CDR3 DNA follows: TGTGCCAGCAGTTTATTTGGCAGGGCGGGGGAGACCCAGTACTTC. As protein: CASSLFGRAGETQYF. V gene TRBV28 combines with J gene TRBJ2-5; D might be TRBD2 (6 bases). This CDR3 contains 15 residues. Germline V lookup: CDR1 MDHEN, CDR2 SYDVKM. Trimming stripped 1 base from V and 5 bases from J, with 14 bases between.

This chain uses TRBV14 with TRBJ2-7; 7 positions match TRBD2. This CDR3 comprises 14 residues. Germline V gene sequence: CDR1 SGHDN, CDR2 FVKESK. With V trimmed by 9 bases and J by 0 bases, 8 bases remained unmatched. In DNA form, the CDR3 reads TGTGCCAGTAAGCGGGACCCTGCCTCCTACGAGCAGTACTTC. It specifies CASKRDPASYEQYF.

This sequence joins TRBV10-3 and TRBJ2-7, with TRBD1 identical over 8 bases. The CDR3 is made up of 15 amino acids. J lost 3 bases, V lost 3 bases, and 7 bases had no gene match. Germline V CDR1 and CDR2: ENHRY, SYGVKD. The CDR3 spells CAISDATGAIYEQYF. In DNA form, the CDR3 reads TGTGCCATCAGTGATGCGACAGGGGCGATCTACGAGCAGTACTTC.